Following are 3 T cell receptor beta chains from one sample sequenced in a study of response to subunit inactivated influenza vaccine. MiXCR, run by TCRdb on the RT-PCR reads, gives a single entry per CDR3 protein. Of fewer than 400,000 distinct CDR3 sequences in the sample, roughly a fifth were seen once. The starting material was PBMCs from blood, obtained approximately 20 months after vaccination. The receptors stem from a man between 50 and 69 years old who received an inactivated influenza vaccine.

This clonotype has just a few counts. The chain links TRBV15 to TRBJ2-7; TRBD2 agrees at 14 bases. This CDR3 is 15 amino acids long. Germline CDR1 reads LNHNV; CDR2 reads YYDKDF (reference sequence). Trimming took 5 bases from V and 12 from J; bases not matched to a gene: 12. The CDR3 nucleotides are TGTGCCACCAGCCCCTATGGGACTAGCGGGAGTACCGGGTACTTC. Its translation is CATSPYGTSGSTGYF.

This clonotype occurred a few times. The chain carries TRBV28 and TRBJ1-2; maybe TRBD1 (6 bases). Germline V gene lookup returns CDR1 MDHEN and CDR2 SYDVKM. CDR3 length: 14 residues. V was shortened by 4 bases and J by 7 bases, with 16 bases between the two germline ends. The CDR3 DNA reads TGTGCCAGCAGTTGGGGCCTGGACAGTTCTGGCTACACCTTC. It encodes CASSWGLDSSGYTF.

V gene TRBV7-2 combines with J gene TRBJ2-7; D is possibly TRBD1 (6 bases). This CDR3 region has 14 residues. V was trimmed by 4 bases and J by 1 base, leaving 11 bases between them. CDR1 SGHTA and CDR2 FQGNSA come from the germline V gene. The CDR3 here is CASSSGQRSYEQYF. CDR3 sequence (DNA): TGTGCCAGCAGCTCTGGACAGCGATCCTACGAGCAGTACTTC.